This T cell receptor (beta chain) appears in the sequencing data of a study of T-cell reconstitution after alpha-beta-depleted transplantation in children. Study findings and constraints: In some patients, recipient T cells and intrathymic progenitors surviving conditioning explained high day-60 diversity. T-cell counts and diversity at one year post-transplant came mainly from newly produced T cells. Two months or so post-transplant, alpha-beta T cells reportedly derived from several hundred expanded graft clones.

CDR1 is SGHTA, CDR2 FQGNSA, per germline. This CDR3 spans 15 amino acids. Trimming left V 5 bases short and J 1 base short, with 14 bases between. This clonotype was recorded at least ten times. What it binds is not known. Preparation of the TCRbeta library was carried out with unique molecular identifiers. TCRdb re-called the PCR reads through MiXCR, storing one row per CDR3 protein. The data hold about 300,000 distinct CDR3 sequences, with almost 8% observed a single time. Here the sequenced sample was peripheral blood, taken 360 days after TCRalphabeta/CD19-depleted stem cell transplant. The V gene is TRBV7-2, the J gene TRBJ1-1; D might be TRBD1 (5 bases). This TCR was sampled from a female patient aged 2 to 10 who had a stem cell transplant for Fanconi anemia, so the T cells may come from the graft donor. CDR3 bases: TGTGCCAGCAGCCGCGCGGGACTTCGGAACACTGAAGCTTTCTTT. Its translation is CASSRAGLRNTEAFF.